The 31 T cell receptor beta chains given below trace back to one sample, sequenced in a study of blood T cell repertoires in COVID-19. The method was immunoSEQ multiplex PCR; TCRdb's version includes in-frame clones alone and lacks a portion of them. The data contain some 290,000 clones, roughly 90% of them singletons. Material for sequencing was PBMCs or T cells enriched from blood (not recorded which). These receptors were obtained from a young woman who had been exposed to COVID-19.

The chain has TRBV24-1 and TRBJ1-5, with TRBD1 matching 8 bases. This CDR3 contains 16 residues. Unmatched junction bases numbered 8, after V lost 3 bases and J lost 5 bases. Germline assignment: CDR1 KGHDR and CDR2 SFDVKD. CDR3 nucleotides: TGTGCCACCAGTGATCCCCGGACAGGGCGGGATCAGCCCCAGCATTTT. As protein: CATSDPRTGRDQPQHF.

The rearrangement uses TRBV4-1 and TRBJ2-7; D is perhaps TRBD2 (6 bases). V was clipped by 4 bases and J by 1 base, with 8 bases between them. CDR1 is MGHRA, CDR2 YSYEKL, per germline. There are 13 residues in the CDR3. The DNA of the CDR3 is TGCGCCAGCAGCCCTGGGGGGTCCTACGAGCAGTACTTC. Translated, it gives CASSPGGSYEQYF.

The chain recombines TRBV5-1 with TRBJ2-7; 7 nucleotides line up with TRBD1. Germline V lookup: CDR1 SGHRS, CDR2 YFSETQ. The CDR3 is 14 amino acids. V shed 0 bases and J 3 bases; nucleotides not matched to a gene: 3. In DNA form, the CDR3 reads TGCGCCAGCAGCTTGGTCGGGACAGTCTACGAGCAGTACTTC. It translates to CASSLVGTVYEQYF.

The J gene is TRBJ1-4, the V gene TRBV6-5; perhaps TRBD1 as D (5 bases). The germline V gene has CDR1 MNHEY and CDR2 SVGAGI. V was pared by 5 bases and J by 8 bases, with 18 bases between. The CDR3 spans 15 residues. The CDR3 bases are TGTGCCAGCAGTCACCGGGGGGAGTGGATCGAAAAACTGTTTTTT. Amino acid sequence: CASSHRGEWIEKLFF.

The CDR3 is CASSHSFRDSNEQFF. The CDR3 coding sequence is TGCGCCAGCAGCCATTCTTTTAGGGACAGCAATGAGCAGTTCTTC. V gene TRBV4-1 combines with J gene TRBJ2-1; TRBD1 agrees at 7 bases. Unmatched junction bases numbered 8, after V lost 3 bases and J lost 6 bases. Germline CDR1 reads MGHRA; CDR2 reads YSYEKL. This CDR3 is built from 15 residues.

This rearrangement joins TRBV5-5 to TRBJ2-4; a possible D gene is TRBD1 (5 bases). CDR3 length: 16 residues. V gave up 2 bases and J gave up 0 bases, with 12 bases separating them. The germline V gene has CDR1 SGHKS and CDR2 YYEKEE (reference sequence). The CDR3 nucleotides read TGTGCCAGCAGCTTTTGGGGCTCCCTAGCCAAAAACATTCAGTACTTC. Translation: CASSFWGSLAKNIQYF.

The rearrangement uses TRBV4-1 and TRBJ2-7; D perhaps matches TRBD1 (6 bases). This CDR3 comprises 14 residues. Germline V gene data show CDR1 as MGHRA and CDR2 as YSYEKL. The V end lost 3 bases, the J end lost 5 bases, and 14 bases lay between the germline ends. The CDR3 protein is CASSQLNNRDEQYF. DNA of the CDR3: TGCGCCAGCAGCCAGCTAAACAACAGGGACGAGCAGTACTTC.

J is TRBJ1-1 and V is TRBV4-1, with D possibly matching TRBD1 (6 bases). Germline values: CDR1 MGHRA, CDR2 YSYEKL. The CDR3 contains 17 residues. Trimming stripped 4 bases from V and 1 base from J, with 19 bases between. The chain's CDR3 is CASSRTGQLLANTEAFF. CDR3 in DNA: TGCGCCAGCAGCCGCACGGGACAACTCCTCGCGAACACTGAAGCTTTCTTT.

The chain uses TRBV27 and TRBJ2-6; 7 bases match TRBD2. CDR1 MNHEY and CDR2 SMNVEV come from the germline V gene (reference sequence). The CDR3 sequence is 16 residues long. After removal of 7 bases from V and 6 bases from J, the junction contained 12 bases not matched to a gene. CDR3 amino acids: CASTPMWGGLANVLTF. CDR3 DNA sequence: TGTGCCAGCACCCCCATGTGGGGGGGTCTGGCCAACGTCCTGACTTTC.

In this sample, this clone turned up once. The CDR3 spells CASSRGRGRTDTQYF. CDR3 coding DNA: TGTGCCAGCAGCAGGGGACGGGGACGCACAGATACGCAGTATTTT. The chain is built from TRBV2 and TRBJ2-3; tentatively, D is TRBD1 (6 bases). Germline CDR1 reads SNHLY; CDR2 reads FYNNEI. The CDR3 runs 15 residues. V shed 6 bases and J shed 1 base, with 14 bases lying between them. Using reference TRBV2 and TRBJ2-3 for the parts outside the CDR3, the full variable domain is EPEVTQTPSHQVTQMGQEVILRCVPISNHLYFYWYRQILGQKVEFLVSFYNNEISEKSEIFDDQFSVERPDGSNFTLKIRSTKLEDSAMYFCASSRGRGRTDTQYFGPGTRLTVL.

The V gene is TRBV18, the J gene TRBJ1-4; 10 bases align to TRBD1. The V gene end was trimmed by 4 bases and the J gene end by 6 bases; junction bases not matched to a gene: 5. The CDR3 spans 15 residues. CDR1 KGHSH and CDR2 LQKENI come from the germline V gene. CDR3 sequence: CASSRGQGVDEKLFF. The CDR3 nucleotides are TGTGCCAGCTCACGCGGACAGGGGGTGGATGAAAAACTGTTTTTT.

Concerning this clone itself: This CDR3 is also generated by other DNA sequences in the sample. The V call is TRBV3-1 (or the pseudogene TRBV3-2), the J call TRBJ1-4; 7 nucleotides align to TRBD1. In germline, CDR1 is LGHDT, CDR2 YNNKEL (reference sequence). The CDR3 is 14 amino acids. Trimming removed 1 base from V and 7 bases from J; junction bases left unmatched: 3. CDR3 protein: CASSQGQGGEKLFF. The CDR3 coding sequence is TGTGCCAGCAGCCAAGGCCAGGGGGGTGAAAAACTGTTTTTT.

This clone was recorded many times. The chain combines TRBV4-1 with TRBJ2-3, with D perhaps TRBD2 (7 bases). Trimming shortened V by 0 bases and J by 0 bases, and 16 bases separated the two germline ends. CDR1 is MGHRA, CDR2 YSYEKL, per germline. This CDR3 comprises 18 residues. CDR3 residues: CASSQDRSRGASTDTQYF. Written as DNA, the CDR3 is TGCGCCAGCAGCCAAGATAGGTCCCGGGGGGCGAGCACAGATACGCAGTATTTT.

The V and J genes are TRBV24-1 and TRBJ1-4; 12 nucleotides agree with TRBD1. The CDR3 loop spans 15 amino acids. The germline V gene has CDR1 KGHDR and CDR2 SFDVKD. The V segment lost 7 bases and the J segment 8 bases; nucleotides outside the gene matches: 7. Here the CDR3 reads CATRWDRGRGEKLFF. The CDR3 DNA reads as TGTGCCACCAGGTGGGACAGGGGGCGGGGGGAAAAACTGTTTTTT.

The chain combines TRBV20-1 with TRBJ1-2; D possibly corresponds to TRBD1 (6 bases). Trimming stripped 8 bases from V and 8 bases from J, with 15 bases between. CDR3 length: 11 residues. Germline assignment: CDR1 DFQATT and CDR2 SNEGSKA (reference sequence). CDR3 amino acids: CSPRGLTGYTF. The CDR3 DNA sequence: TGCAGTCCCAGGGGCTTAACGGGCTACACCTTC.

This chain joins TRBV12-3 or TRBV12-4 and TRBJ2-1, with TRBD2 matching 7 bases. The CDR3 has 12 residues. Trimming took 3 bases from V and 12 from J; bases not matched to a gene: 5. The CDR3 region is CASSFVGGRQFF. Written as DNA, the CDR3 is TGTGCCAGCAGTTTTGTAGGCGGGAGGCAGTTCTTC.

V is TRBV28 and J is TRBJ2-7; TRBD1 matches 10 bases. Germline CDR1 reads MDHEN; CDR2 reads SYDVKM. V shed 5 bases and J 5 bases; nucleotides not matched to a gene: 9. CDR3 length equals 15 residues. The CDR3 reads CASSTPGQGIHEQYF. Here the CDR3 DNA reads TGTGCCAGCAGTACCCCGGGACAGGGGATCCACGAGCAGTACTTC.

The chain joins TRBV27 to TRBJ2-7, with TRBD1 as a possible D gene (6 bases). CDR1 is MNHEY and CDR2 is SMNVEV in the germline V gene (reference sequence). The CDR3 is 16 residues long. Trimming removed 0 bases at V and 5 bases at J, with 17 bases between. This CDR3 is CASSLSEVGAGHEQYF. CDR3 nucleotides: TGTGCCAGCAGTTTATCGGAGGTGGGGGCGGGCCACGAGCAGTACTTC.

This sequence joins TRBV5-4 and TRBJ1-1, with 7 bases identical to TRBD1. The CDR3 is made up of 15 amino acids. The germline V gene encodes CDR1 SGHNT and CDR2 YYREEE (reference sequence). The V segment lost 0 bases and the J segment 4 bases; nucleotides outside the gene matches: 6. The CDR3 reads CASSLVRGRFTEAFF. The DNA of the CDR3 is TGTGCCAGCAGCTTGGTAAGGGGGCGGTTCACTGAAGCTTTCTTT. Full variable domain (outside the CDR3, taken from reference TRBV5-4 and TRBJ1-1): ETGVTQSPTHLIKTRGQQVTLRCSSQSGHNTVSWYQQALGQGPQFIFQYYREEENGRGNFPPRFSGLQFPNYSSELNVNALELDDSALYLCASSLVRGRFTEAFFGQGTRLTVV.

V is TRBV19 and J is TRBJ1-2; a weak D match, TRBD1 (5 bases). The CDR3 runs to 14 residues. The germline V gene has CDR1 LNHDA and CDR2 SQIVND (reference sequence). Deletions cut 4 bases from V and 5 bases from J, with 14 bases between. Written as DNA, the CDR3 is TGTGCCAGTAGTAAGGAAGGGGCCCTGTATGGCTACACCTTC. It specifies CASSKEGALYGYTF.

The V call is TRBV2, the J call TRBJ1-5; TRBD1 aligns across 10 bases. Germline CDR1 is SNHLY and CDR2 is FYNNEI. Trimming cost V 4 bases and J 9 bases; bases outside gene matches: 18. The CDR3 loop spans 18 amino acids. CDR3: CASSARLPGQGMIRPQHF. Written as DNA, the CDR3 is TGTGCCAGCAGTGCCAGATTACCGGGACAGGGGATGATTAGGCCCCAGCATTTT.

The gene calls are TRBV4-3 and TRBJ2-1; 13 positions agree with TRBD2. Trimming took 0 bases from V and 9 from J; bases not matched to a gene: 8. The CDR3 is 17 amino acids. Germline V gives CDR1 LGHNA, CDR2 YSLEER. In DNA, the CDR3 is TGCGCCAGCAGCCAAGATCGACTAGCGGGGGGCAAAGTTGAGCAGTTCTTC. Protein sequence: CASSQDRLAGGKVEQFF.

V usage is TRBV12-3 or TRBV12-4 and J usage is TRBJ1-4, with TRBD1 matching 7 bases. The CDR3 contains 13 residues. V lost 2 bases, J lost 11 bases, and 5 bases stayed unmatched. CDR3 sequence: CASSLNRQGKLFF. The DNA for the CDR3 is TGTGCCAGCAGTTTAAATCGACAGGGTAAACTGTTTTTT.

V usage is TRBV7-8 and J usage is TRBJ1-3; 7 bases align to TRBD1. The V gene's germline CDR1 is SGHVS and CDR2 FQNEAQ. CDR3 length: 14 amino acids. J lost 7 bases, V lost 5 bases, and 8 bases had no gene match. The CDR3 region has the DNA TGTGCCAGCAGCCCAGGGGCCAGGGGGAACACCATATATTTT. It codes for CASSPGARGNTIYF.

J is TRBJ2-7 and V is TRBV4-1; D is uncertain. This CDR3 has 12 residues. The ends were cut back, 0 bases at V and 5 bases at J, with 5 bases in the middle. The germline CDR1 and CDR2 sequences are MGHRA and YSYEKL. The CDR3 here is CASSQDPDEQYF. CDR3 sequence (DNA): TGCGCCAGCAGCCAAGATCCCGACGAGCAGTACTTC.

The J gene is TRBJ2-7, the V gene TRBV6-5, with a weak D call TRBD2 (5 bases). CDR1 MNHEY and CDR2 SVGAGI come from the germline V gene. This CDR3 region has 13 residues. Trimming shortened V by 6 bases and J by 5 bases, and 14 bases separated the two germline ends. The CDR3 DNA reads TGTGCCAGCAGGGTGGCCGCGGGTAACGAGCAGTACTTC. Its protein is CASRVAAGNEQYF.

This sequence joins TRBV15 and TRBJ1-2; 9 positions match TRBD1. V gave up 0 bases and J gave up 7 bases; unmatched junction bases: 15. CDR1 is LNHNV and CDR2 is YYDKDF in the germline V gene (reference sequence). The CDR3 consists of 18 residues. In nucleotides, the CDR3 is TGTGCCACCAGCAGAGATCGTTCAGGGACAGGGCAAAGGGGTGGCTACACCTTC. Translated: CATSRDRSGTGQRGGYTF.

The chain employs TRBV18 and TRBJ2-5; 10 nucleotides line up with TRBD2. Trimming removed 1 base from V and 2 bases from J; junction bases left unmatched: 4. The CDR3 is 16 residues long. Germline V gene sequence: CDR1 KGHSH, CDR2 LQKENI. This CDR3 reads CASSPRIAGGQETQYF. The CDR3 DNA is TGTGCCAGCTCACCACGAATAGCGGGGGGACAAGAGACCCAGTACTTC.

This sequence joins TRBV2 and TRBJ2-1; the D gene is possibly TRBD1 (5 bases). Per germline, CDR1 SNHLY and CDR2 FYNNEI. The V gene lost 4 bases and the J gene lost 8 bases, with 9 bases spanning the gap. The CDR3 consists of 12 residues. In nucleotides, the CDR3 is TGTGCCAGCAGTGCAGGGAATTATGAGCAGTTCTTC. It yields the protein CASSAGNYEQFF.

The CDR3: CASSASGQGTIYGYTF. CDR3 nucleotide sequence: TGTGCCAGCAGCGCATCGGGGCAGGGGACTATTTATGGCTACACCTTC. This chain links TRBV7-9 with TRBJ1-2; D is possibly TRBD1 (6 bases). V lost 5 bases and J 5 bases, leaving 21 bases between the germline ends. The CDR3 covers 16 residues. CDR1 and CDR2 (germline): SEHNR, FQNEAQ (reference sequence).

The rearrangement joins TRBV4-1 to TRBJ2-7; D possibly corresponds to TRBD1 (6 bases). This CDR3 comprises 15 residues. Per germline, CDR1 MGHRA and CDR2 YSYEKL. V lost 4 bases, J lost 5 bases, and 18 bases lay in between. CDR3 residues: CASSRLLRQENEQYF. DNA for the CDR3: TGCGCCAGCAGCCGACTTTTAAGACAGGAAAACGAGCAGTACTTC.